This entry concerns a single T cell receptor (beta chain). CDR1 and CDR2 from the germline V gene are SGHRS and YFSETQ. V was trimmed by 4 bases and J by 11 bases, leaving 18 bases between them. CDR3 length: 13 amino acids. This sample was included in a study of blood T cells in healthy people across ages. A sample-barcoded 5' primer and a J-beta primer mix were used in a second PCR of roughly 7 to 11 cycles. MiXCR, applied by TCRdb to the 5' RACE reads, yields one record per CDR3 protein. The table lists about 670,000 distinct CDR3 sequences, about 51% of them singletons, with roughly 13% in the top ten.

The source material was blood. The TCR was taken from an elderly woman in good health. The gene calls are TRBV5-1 and TRBJ2-5; the D gene is possibly TRBD2 (5 bases). This CDR3 is CASSPHGETEQYF. In DNA, the CDR3 is TGCGCCAGCAGCCCCCACGGGGAAACTGAGCAGTACTTC.